What follows describes a single TCR beta chain. This CDR3 has 15 residues. Germline V lookup: CDR1 LNHDA, CDR2 SQIVND (reference sequence). Trimming stripped 1 base from V and 8 bases from J, with 17 bases between. Methods used by the authors: Counts of nucleated cells, estimated from reference gene primer amplification, were obtained. TCRdb's copy holds only in-frame clones and misses some; the assay was immunoSEQ multiplex PCR. The DNA gave D and trimming, while V, J and clone size come from that table. The data show about 200,000 clones, with 80% seen just once and over 10% held by the top ten. This entry belongs to a study of blood T cell repertoires in COVID-19. About the study: COVID-19 samples collected from the United States, Italy and Spain covered acute and convalescent phases. In each case, the material was cDNA or gDNA derived from T cells, B-cell-depleted T cells, or PBMCs.

This rearrangement joins TRBV19 to TRBJ1-2; unclear D gene. Sequencing was done on a sample of peripheral blood. This clonotype was sampled from a human donor in a cohort sampled during active COVID-19. CDR3 loop: CASSIAGGFWRGYTF. The CDR3 bases are TGTGCCAGTAGTATAGCGGGAGGGTTCTGGCGCGGCTACACCTTC.